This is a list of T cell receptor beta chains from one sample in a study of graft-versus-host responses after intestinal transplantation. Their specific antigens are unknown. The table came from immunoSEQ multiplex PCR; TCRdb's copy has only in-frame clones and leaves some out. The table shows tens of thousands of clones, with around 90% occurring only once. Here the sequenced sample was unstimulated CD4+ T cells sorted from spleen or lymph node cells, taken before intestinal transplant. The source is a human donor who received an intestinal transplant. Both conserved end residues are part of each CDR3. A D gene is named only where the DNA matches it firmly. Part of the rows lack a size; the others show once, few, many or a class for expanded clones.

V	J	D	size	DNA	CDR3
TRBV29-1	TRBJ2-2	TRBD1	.	TGCAGCGCCCTGACAGGGGGGACCGGGGAGCTGTTTTTT	CSALTGGTGELFF
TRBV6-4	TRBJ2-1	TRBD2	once	TGTGCCAGCAGTCCACGGGAGGGGCCCTACAATGAGCAGTTCTTC	CASSPREGPYNEQFF
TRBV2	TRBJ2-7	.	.	TGTGCCAGCAGTGAAGCCGGCGGGCTAAACTCCTACGAGCAGTACTTC	CASSEAGGLNSYEQYF
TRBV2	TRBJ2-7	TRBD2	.	TGTGCCAGCAGGAGACTAGCGGGAGTATCCTACGAGCAGTACTTC	CASRRLAGVSYEQYF
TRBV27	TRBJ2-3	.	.	TGTGCCAGCAGTCGCGGACATTTCACAGATACGCAGTATTTT	CASSRGHFTDTQYF
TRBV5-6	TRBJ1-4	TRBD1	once	TGTGCCAGCAGGACCAGGGGGCTGGCTAATGAAAAACTGTTTTTT	CASRTRGLANEKLFF
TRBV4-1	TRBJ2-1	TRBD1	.	TGCGCCAGCAGCCCGGGACAGAGCTCCTACAATGAGCAGTTCTTC	CASSPGQSSYNEQFF
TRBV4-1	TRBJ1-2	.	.	TGCGCCAGCAGCCAAGTAAGCGGGAATGGCTACACCTTC	CASSQVSGNGYTF
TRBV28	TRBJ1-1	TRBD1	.	TGTGCCAGCAGGTTCCGACAGGGTAGGAGCACTGAAGCTTTCTTT	CASRFRQGRSTEAFF
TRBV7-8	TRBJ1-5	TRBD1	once	TGTGCCAGCAGCTTAGGACAGGGCGGTCAGCCCCAGCATTTT	CASSLGQGGQPQHF
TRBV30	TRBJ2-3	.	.	TGTGCCTGGTACCTCCGGGATACGCAGTATTTT	CAWYLRDTQYF
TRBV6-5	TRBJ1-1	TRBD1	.	TGTGCCAGCAGTAGCCGACAGGGACCGAACACTGAAGCTTTCTTT	CASSSRQGPNTEAFF
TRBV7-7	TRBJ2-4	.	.	TGTGCTAGCAGCTTAGTCTGGCCGGGTTTCAAAAACATTCAGTACTTC	CASSLVWPGFKNIQYF
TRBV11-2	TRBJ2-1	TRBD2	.	TGTGCCAGCAGCCCCGGACTAGTAGAGCAGTTCTTC	CASSPGLVEQFF
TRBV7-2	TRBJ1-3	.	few	TGTGCCAGCAGCTTAGTCGGGGGGGCAAGCGGAAACACCATATATTTT	CASSLVGGASGNTIYF
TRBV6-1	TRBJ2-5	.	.	TGTGCCAGCAGCCCCGGGGTAGCGGAGACCCAGTACTTC	CASSPGVAETQYF
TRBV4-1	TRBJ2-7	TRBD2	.	TGCGCCAGCAGCCCTTCAGGAGGAATAGCGGGGACCTACGAGCAGTACTTC	CASSPSGGIAGTYEQYF
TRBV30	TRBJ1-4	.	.	TGTGCCTGGAGTGTAAAGAGACAGTCCTACAATGAAAAACTGTTTTTT	CAWSVKRQSYNEKLFF
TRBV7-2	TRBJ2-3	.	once	TGTGCCAGCAGTTCCGGGACTCCACGAGGGGATACGCAGTATTTT	CASSSGTPRGDTQYF